This T cell receptor beta chain was recorded in a study of blood T cell repertoires in COVID-19. Whole-study context: Samples came from the United States, Italy and Spain, spanning acute and convalescent COVID-19. T cells, B-cell-depleted T cells, or PBMCs supplied cDNA or gDNA.

V was cut by 3 bases and J by 6 bases, with 6 bases left in between. The CDR3 is 11 residues long. Germline V CDR1 and CDR2: GTSNPN, SVGIG (reference sequence). Original handling: The authors estimated nucleated cell counts from reference gene primer amplification. Profiled with immunoSEQ multiplex PCR; TCRdb holds only in-frame clones, not every one. V, J and clone size derive from that table, while D and trimming were established from the DNA sequence. The data show around 260,000 clones, with 88% seen just once and 0.7% held by the top ten. The sequencing sample was made of peripheral blood. The source is a human donor in a cohort sampled during active COVID-19. The chain combines TRBV30 with TRBJ2-1, with unresolved D. The chain's CDR3 is CAWRRSNEQFF. The CDR3 DNA reads TGTGCCTGGAGGCGGAGCAATGAGCAGTTCTTC.